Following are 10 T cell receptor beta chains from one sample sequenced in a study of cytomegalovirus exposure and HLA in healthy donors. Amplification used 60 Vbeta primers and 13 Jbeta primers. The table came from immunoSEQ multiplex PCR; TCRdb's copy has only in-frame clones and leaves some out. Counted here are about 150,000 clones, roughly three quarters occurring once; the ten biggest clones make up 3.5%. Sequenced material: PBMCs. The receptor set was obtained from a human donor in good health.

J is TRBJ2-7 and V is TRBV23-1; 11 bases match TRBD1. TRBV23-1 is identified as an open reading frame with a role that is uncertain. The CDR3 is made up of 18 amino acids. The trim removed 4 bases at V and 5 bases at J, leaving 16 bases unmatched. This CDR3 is CASSPQSIRDRGYHEQYF. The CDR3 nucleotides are TGCGCCAGCAGTCCTCAATCTATTAGGGACAGGGGGTATCACGAGCAGTACTTC.

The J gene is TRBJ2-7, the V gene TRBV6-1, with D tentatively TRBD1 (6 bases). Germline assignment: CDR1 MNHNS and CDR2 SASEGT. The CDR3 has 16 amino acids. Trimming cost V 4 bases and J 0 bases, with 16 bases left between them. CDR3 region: CASSGRRQADSYEQYF. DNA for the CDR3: TGTGCCAGCAGTGGCCGTCGACAGGCAGACTCCTACGAGCAGTACTTC.

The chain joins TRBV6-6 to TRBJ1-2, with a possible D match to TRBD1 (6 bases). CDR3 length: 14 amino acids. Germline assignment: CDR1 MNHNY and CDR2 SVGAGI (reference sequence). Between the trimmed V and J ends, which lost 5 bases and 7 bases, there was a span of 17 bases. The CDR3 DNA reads TGTGCCAGCAGTGGCCTAGACAGGACTTCTGGCTACACCTTC. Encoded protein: CASSGLDRTSGYTF.

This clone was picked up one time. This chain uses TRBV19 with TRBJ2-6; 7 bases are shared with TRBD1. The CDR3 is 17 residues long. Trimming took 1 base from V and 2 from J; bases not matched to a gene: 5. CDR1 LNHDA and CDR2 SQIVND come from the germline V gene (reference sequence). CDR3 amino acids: CASSIGTGTAGANVLTF. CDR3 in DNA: TGTGCCAGTAGTATAGGGACAGGTACAGCTGGGGCCAACGTCCTGACTTTC.

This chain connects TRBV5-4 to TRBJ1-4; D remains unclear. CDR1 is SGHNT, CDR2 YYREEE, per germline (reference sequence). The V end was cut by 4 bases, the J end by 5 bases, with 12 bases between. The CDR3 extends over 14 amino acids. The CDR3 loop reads CASSTGISNEKLFF. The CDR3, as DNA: TGTGCCAGCAGCACCGGGATTTCGAATGAAAAACTGTTTTTT.

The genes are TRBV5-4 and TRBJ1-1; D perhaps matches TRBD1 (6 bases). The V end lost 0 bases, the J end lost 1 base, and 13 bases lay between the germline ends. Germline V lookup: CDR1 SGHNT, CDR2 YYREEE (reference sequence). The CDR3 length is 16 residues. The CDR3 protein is CASSLEVTGPNTEAFF. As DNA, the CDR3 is TGTGCCAGCAGCTTGGAGGTTACAGGGCCGAACACTGAAGCTTTCTTT.

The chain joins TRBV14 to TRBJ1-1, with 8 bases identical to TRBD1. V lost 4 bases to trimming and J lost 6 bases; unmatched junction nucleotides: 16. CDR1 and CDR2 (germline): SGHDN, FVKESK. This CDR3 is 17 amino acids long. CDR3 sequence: CASSPPTSTGAPAEAFF. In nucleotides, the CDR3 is TGTGCCAGCAGCCCACCTACATCGACAGGGGCGCCAGCTGAAGCTTTCTTT.

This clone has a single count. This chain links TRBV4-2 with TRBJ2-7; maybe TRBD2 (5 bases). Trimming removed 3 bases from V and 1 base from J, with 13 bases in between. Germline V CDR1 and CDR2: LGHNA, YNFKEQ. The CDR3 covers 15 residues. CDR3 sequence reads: CASSQSGPGSYEQYF. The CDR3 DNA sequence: TGTGCCAGCAGCCAGTCCGGCCCGGGGTCCTACGAGCAGTACTTC.

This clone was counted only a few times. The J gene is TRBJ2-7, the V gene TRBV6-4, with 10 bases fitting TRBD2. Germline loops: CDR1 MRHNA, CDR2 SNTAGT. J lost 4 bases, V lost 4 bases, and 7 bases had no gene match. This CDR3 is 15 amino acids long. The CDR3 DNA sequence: TGTGCCAGCAGTGTTTCGGCTAGCGGGAGTTACGAGCAGTACTTC. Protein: CASSVSASGSYEQYF.

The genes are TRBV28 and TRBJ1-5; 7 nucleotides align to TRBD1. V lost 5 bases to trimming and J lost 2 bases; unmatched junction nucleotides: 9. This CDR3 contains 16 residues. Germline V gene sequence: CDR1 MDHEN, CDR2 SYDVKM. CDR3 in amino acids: CASSQGGGRGNQPQHF. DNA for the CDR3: TGTGCCAGCAGTCAAGGGGGCGGAAGAGGCAATCAGCCCCAGCATTTT.